This TCR beta chain stems from a study of PD-1 blockade in classical Hodgkin lymphoma. Every single patient, without exception, relapsed after autologous stem cell transplantation, and brentuximab vedotin exposure varied. By magnetic negative selection, CD4+ T cells were purified from thawed PBMCs. Produced via immunoSEQ multiplex PCR; TCRdb's table is partial and in-frame only. This table holds just under 30,000 clones, about 85% found once. The germline V gene encodes CDR1 MNHEY and CDR2 SMNVEV (reference sequence). The CDR3 has 13 residues. V dropped 6 bases and J dropped 1 base, with 9 bases sitting between them.

The chain has TRBV27 and TRBJ1-1; unclear D gene. The sample in question was CD4+ T cells from blood, obtained at baseline. This TCR was recovered from a human donor with classical Hodgkin lymphoma. CDR3 nucleotides: TGTGCCAGCAGCGCGAGCCCGAACACTGAAGCTTTCTTT. Translating it yields CASSASPNTEAFF.